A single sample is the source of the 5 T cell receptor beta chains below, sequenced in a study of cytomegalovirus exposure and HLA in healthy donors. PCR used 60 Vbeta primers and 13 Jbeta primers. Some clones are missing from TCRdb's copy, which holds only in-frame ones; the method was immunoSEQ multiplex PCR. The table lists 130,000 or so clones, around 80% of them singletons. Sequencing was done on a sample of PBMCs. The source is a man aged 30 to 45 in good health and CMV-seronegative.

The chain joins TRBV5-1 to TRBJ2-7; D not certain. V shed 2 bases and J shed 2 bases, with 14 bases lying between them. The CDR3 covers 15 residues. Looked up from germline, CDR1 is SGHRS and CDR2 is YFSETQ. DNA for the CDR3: TGCGCCAGCAGCTTAGACCCCTTTCAGGCCTACGAGCAGTACTTC. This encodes CASSLDPFQAYEQYF.

In DNA form, the CDR3 reads TGCGCCAGCAGCCAACATGGACTAGCGGGAGTTGAGCAGTACTTC. Its translation is CASSQHGLAGVEQYF. This chain joins TRBV4-3 and TRBJ2-7; TRBD2 aligns across 13 bases. The length of the CDR3 is 15 residues. With V trimmed by 2 bases and J by 7 bases, 5 bases remained unmatched. CDR1 LGHNA and CDR2 YSLEER come from the germline V gene.

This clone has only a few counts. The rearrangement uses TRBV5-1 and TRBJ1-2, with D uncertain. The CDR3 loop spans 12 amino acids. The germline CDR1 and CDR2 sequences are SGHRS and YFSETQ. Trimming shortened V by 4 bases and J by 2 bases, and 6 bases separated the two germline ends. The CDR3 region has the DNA TGCGCCAGCAGCCGACTGAACTATGGCTACACCTTC. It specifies CASSRLNYGYTF.

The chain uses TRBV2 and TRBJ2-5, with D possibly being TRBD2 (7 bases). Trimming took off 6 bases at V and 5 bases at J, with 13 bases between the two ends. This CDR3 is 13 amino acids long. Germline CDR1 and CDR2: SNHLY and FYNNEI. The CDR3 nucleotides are TGTGCCAGCAGAGGGGGAGGGCGGGAGACCCAGTACTTC. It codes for CASRGGGRETQYF.

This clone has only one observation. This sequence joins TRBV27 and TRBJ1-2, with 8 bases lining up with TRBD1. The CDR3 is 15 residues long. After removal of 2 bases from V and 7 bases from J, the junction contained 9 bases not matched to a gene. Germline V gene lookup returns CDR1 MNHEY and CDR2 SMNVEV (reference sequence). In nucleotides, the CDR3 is TGTGCCAGCAGTTTAGGGGTCGACAGGGGAGGTGGCTACACCTTC. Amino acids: CASSLGVDRGGGYTF.